One sample yielded the 21 T cell receptor beta chains listed below, sequenced in a study of T-cell memory formation after mild COVID-19. TCRdb reprocessed the 5' RACE reads via MiXCR and lists one record per CDR3 protein. This table has 100,000 or so distinct CDR3 sequences, 11% appearing once. Source material: PBMCs or a T cell subset sorted from them (not recorded which). The receptors derive from a man aged 18 to 35 who had mild COVID-19 (a few samples of this study predate the infection). Cell type and time point are not known.

The chain uses TRBV5-4 and TRBJ2-1, with D hard to call. From germline, CDR1 is SGHNT and CDR2 YYREEE (reference sequence). The CDR3 length is 16 residues. V was trimmed by 4 bases and J by 0 bases, leaving 14 bases between them. CDR3: CASSAGPSDSYNEQFF. The CDR3, as DNA: TGTGCCAGCAGCGCCGGGCCCTCTGACTCCTACAATGAGCAGTTCTTC. Full variable domain (outside the CDR3, taken from reference TRBV5-4 and TRBJ2-1): ETGVTQSPTHLIKTRGQQVTLRCSSQSGHNTVSWYQQALGQGPQFIFQYYREEENGRGNFPPRFSGLQFPNYSSELNVNALELDDSALYLCASSAGPSDSYNEQFFGPGTRLTVL.

The chain carries TRBV7-9 and TRBJ1-1; D remains ambiguous. The CDR3 loop spans 13 amino acids. Deletions cut 5 bases from V and 1 base from J, with 8 bases between. CDR1 is SEHNR and CDR2 is FQNEAQ in the germline V gene (reference sequence). This CDR3 is CASSPPTNTEAFF. CDR3 sequence (DNA): TGTGCCAGCAGCCCACCGACGAACACTGAAGCTTTCTTT. The complete variable domain, with remaining parts taken from reference TRBV7-9 and TRBJ1-1, reads DTGVSQNPRHKITKRGQNVTFRCDPISEHNRLYWYRQTLGQGPEFLTYFQNEAQLEKSRLLSDRFSAERPKGSFSTLEIQRTEQGDSAMYLCASSPPTNTEAFFGQGTRLTVV.

This chain uses TRBV9 with TRBJ2-3, with a tentative D call TRBD2 (6 bases). V was pared by 3 bases and J by 0 bases, with 11 bases between. CDR3 length: 15 residues. Germline V gene lookup returns CDR1 SGDLS and CDR2 YYNGEE. The DNA of the CDR3 is TGTGCCAGCAGCGATAGCGGTGCTAGCACAGATACGCAGTATTTT. As protein: CASSDSGASTDTQYF.

This clonotype was detected a few times. The V and J genes are TRBV7-8 and TRBJ2-5, with a possible D match to TRBD1 (5 bases). The CDR3 runs 16 residues. The germline V gene has CDR1 SGHVS and CDR2 FQNEAQ. The ends were cut back, 7 bases at V and 5 bases at J, with 23 bases in the middle. CDR3 protein: CASKLFAEIKGETQYF. The DNA of the CDR3 is TGTGCCAGCAAACTTTTTGCTGAAATCAAGGGGGAGACCCAGTACTTC.

This sequence joins TRBV7-9 and TRBJ1-2; D unresolved. From germline, CDR1 is SEHNR and CDR2 FQNEAQ (reference sequence). V shed 1 base and J shed 13 bases, with 13 bases lying between them. CDR3 length: 12 amino acids. The DNA of the CDR3 is TGTGCCAGCAGCTTAGAGATCCGGCACTGCACCTTC. This encodes CASSLEIRHCTF.

This sequence joins TRBV5-6 and TRBJ2-7, with D perhaps matching TRBD2 (6 bases). The CDR3 is made up of 14 amino acids. V lost 4 bases and J lost 6, with 17 bases in between. In germline, CDR1 is SGHDT, CDR2 YYEEEE. CDR3 sequence reads: CASSPEGLWSEQYV. CDR3 nucleotides: TGTGCCAGCAGCCCGGAGGGCCTCTGGTCCGAGCAGTACGTC.

The genes are TRBV7-2 and TRBJ2-1; 9 nucleotides agree with TRBD2. Looked up from germline, CDR1 is SGHTA and CDR2 is FQGNSA. Trimming removed 8 bases from V and 7 bases from J; junction bases left unmatched: 9. CDR3 length equals 14 residues. This CDR3 reads CASRSAGGPNEQFF. CDR3 DNA sequence: TGTGCCAGCCGTTCGGCGGGGGGGCCAAATGAGCAGTTCTTC.

In its sample, this clonotype was seen a few times. The chain is built from TRBV29-1 and TRBJ2-3, with 7 nucleotides matching TRBD2. The ends lost 6 bases at V and 0 bases at J; junction bases unmatched: 6. This CDR3 has 14 residues. CDR1 is SQVTM, CDR2 ANQGSEA, per germline. The CDR3 DNA follows: TGCAGCGTAGCGGGGTCAACTAGCACAGATACGCAGTATTTT. This translates into CSVAGSTSTDTQYF.

The V call is TRBV4-3, the J call TRBJ1-4; 9 bases match TRBD1. Per germline, CDR1 LGHNA and CDR2 YSLEER. This CDR3 is 15 amino acids long. Germline trimming cut 1 base from V and 7 bases from J; bases unmatched to any gene: 4. The CDR3 protein is CASSQATGGREKLFF. The CDR3 DNA is TGCGCCAGCAGCCAAGCTACAGGGGGCCGTGAAAAACTGTTTTTT.

This clonotype occurred a few times. The gene calls are TRBV20-1 and TRBJ2-5; 8 bases are shared with TRBD2. The J segment lost 7 bases and the V segment lost 1 base, leaving 11 bases of the junction unmatched. Germline V lookup: CDR1 DFQATT, CDR2 SNEGSKA (reference sequence). This CDR3 region has 15 residues. The CDR3 DNA reads as TGCAGTGCTAGAGGCGGGACTAGGGACGTGGTGACCCAGTACTTC. It is translated as CSARGGTRDVVTQYF.

In this sample, this clonotype turned up a few times. The chain recombines TRBV5-3 with TRBJ1-1; D remains unclear. TRBV5-3 qualifies as an ORF whose function is uncertain. V gave up 9 bases and J gave up 1 base, with 7 bases separating them. The CDR3 length is 11 residues. CDR3 DNA: TGTGCCACCTTGAAGAACACTGAAGCTTTCTTT. It specifies CATLKNTEAFF.

The J gene is TRBJ1-4, the V gene TRBV25-1; D gene ambiguous. The CDR3 consists of 13 residues. Germline lookup yields CDR1 MGHDK and CDR2 SYGVNS. Trimming left V 7 bases short and J 3 bases short, with 9 bases between. CDR3 residues: CASKGGPNEKLFF. The CDR3 DNA reads as TGTGCCAGCAAAGGAGGGCCTAATGAAAAACTGTTTTTT.

This clonotype has a handful of counts. The genes are TRBV7-6 and TRBJ2-1; no clear D gene. V lost 2 bases, J lost 4 bases, and 15 bases lay in between. CDR1 is SGHVS and CDR2 is FNYEAQ in the germline V gene. The CDR3 runs 16 residues. The CDR3 is CASSLIPPGSYNEQFF. CDR3 bases: TGTGCCAGCAGCTTAATCCCTCCAGGTAGTTACAATGAGCAGTTCTTC.

V gene TRBV6-5 combines with J gene TRBJ1-1; D unresolved. V was pared by 5 bases and J by 7 bases, with 14 bases between. The germline gives CDR1 MNHEY, CDR2 SVGAGI. This CDR3 has 13 residues. The CDR3 region is CASSPQNQLEAFF. The CDR3 nucleotides read TGTGCCAGCAGTCCACAGAATCAGCTTGAAGCTTTCTTT.

This chain links TRBV7-8 with TRBJ1-6, with TRBD1 identical over 9 bases. The CDR3 consists of 14 residues. The germline gives CDR1 SGHVS, CDR2 FQNEAQ. With 4 bases clipped from V and 10 bases from J, the junction kept 5 bases outside the gene matches. The CDR3 loop is CASSWGQGNSPLHF. The CDR3 region has the DNA TGTGCCAGCAGCTGGGGACAGGGAAACTCACCCCTCCACTTT.

This clonotype has at least ten counts. The V call is TRBV5-6, the J call TRBJ2-5; D might be TRBD1 (5 bases). V was pared by 0 bases and J by 4 bases, with 22 bases between. The CDR3 runs 18 residues. Germline V lookup: CDR1 SGHDT, CDR2 YYEEEE. The CDR3: CASSLARASRSGGETQYF. CDR3 coding DNA: TGTGCCAGCAGCTTGGCCAGGGCATCACGGTCGGGTGGAGAGACCCAGTACTTC.

The gene calls are TRBV11-2 and TRBJ1-1; D not certain. The CDR3 extends over 17 amino acids. V was pared by 0 bases and J by 1 base, with 15 bases between. Germline V CDR1 and CDR2: SGHAT, FQNNGV. CDR3 residues: CASSLDRVGNANTEAFF. Written as DNA, the CDR3 is TGTGCCAGCAGCTTAGATCGGGTAGGGAACGCGAACACTGAAGCTTTCTTT.

The chain joins TRBV11-2 to TRBJ2-2; D remains ambiguous. Germline V gene data show CDR1 as SGHAT and CDR2 as FQNNGV. V was shortened by 4 bases and J by 6 bases, with 6 bases between the two germline ends. The CDR3 totals 12 residues. DNA for the CDR3: TGTGCCAGCAGCTATACAGCCGGGGAGCTGTTTTTT. It encodes CASSYTAGELFF.

This clonotype was observed a handful of times. The chain joins TRBV27 to TRBJ1-2; 7 bases align to TRBD1. Germline CDR1 MNHEY, CDR2 SMNVEV (reference sequence). There are 13 residues in the CDR3. Trimming removed 5 bases from V and 8 bases from J; junction bases left unmatched: 8. The CDR3 sequence: CASSTLRGDGYTF. For the CDR3, the DNA is TGTGCCAGCAGTACGCTCAGGGGGGACGGCTACACCTTC.

This clonotype has a count of ten or more. The rearrangement joins TRBV29-1 to TRBJ2-2; the match to TRBD1 covers 8 bases. The V gene's germline CDR1 is SQVTM and CDR2 ANQGSEA. V shed 3 bases, J shed 1 base, and the junction held 4 bases outside the gene matches. The CDR3 totals 15 residues. For the CDR3, the DNA is TGCAGCGTTGACCTCGGACAGGGGAACACCGGGGAGCTGTTTTTT. Residues: CSVDLGQGNTGELFF.

This clonotype was detected a few times. The chain recombines TRBV7-8 with TRBJ1-1; possibly TRBD1 for D (6 bases). The V end lost 4 bases, the J end lost 4 bases, and 10 bases lay between the germline ends. CDR3 size: 13 residues. Germline assignment: CDR1 SGHVS and CDR2 FQNEAQ. CDR3 region: CASSYTGSTEAFF. CDR3 bases: TGTGCCAGCAGCTATACAGGGAGCACTGAAGCTTTCTTT.